This T cell receptor beta chain was captured in a study of response to subunit inactivated influenza vaccine. One entry per CDR3 protein results from TCRdb running MiXCR on the RT-PCR reads. Counted here are approximately 520,000 distinct CDR3 sequences, roughly 23% occurring once; the ten biggest clones make up over 1.5%. Trimming removed 6 bases at V and 2 bases at J, with 12 bases between. The CDR3 extends over 14 amino acids. Germline V gene sequence: CDR1 MNHNS, CDR2 SASEGT. This clonotype was recorded once. Its antigen is not known. Study results and caveats: Seasonal influenza vaccination, on each occasion, was suggested by the authors to recruit few new T cells.

The V gene is TRBV6-1, the J gene TRBJ2-3, with D perhaps given as TRBD1 or TRBD2 (6 bases each). This TCR was sampled from a man aged 50 to 60 who received an inactivated influenza vaccine. The input for sequencing was CD4+ T cells sorted from PBMCs, taken roughly 5 days after vaccination. The CDR3 DNA is TGTGCCAGCAGCGAGAGGGGGGCCACAGATACGCAGTATTTT. Its protein product is CASSERGATDTQYF.